This T cell receptor beta chain was sequenced in a study of blood T cells in healthy people across ages. Whole-study findings and limits: No one knew whether donors had CMV, which possibly confounded expanded clonotype changes.

This clonotype was seen only once. Its antigen is not identified. Alongside a J-beta primer mix, a sample-barcoded 5' primer served in a second PCR lasting roughly 7 to 11 cycles. TCRdb re-derived calls from the 5' RACE reads in MiXCR, one entry per CDR3 protein. Among around 940,000 distinct CDR3 sequences, approximately 50% were seen once, and the ten largest hold roughly 23%. CDR1 is SQVTM and CDR2 is ANQGSEA in the germline V gene. With 1 base clipped from V and 5 bases from J, the junction kept 3 bases outside the gene matches. This CDR3 is built from 14 residues. This rearrangement joins TRBV29-1 to TRBJ2-1; 9 nucleotides line up with TRBD1. The sequence derives from a woman aged 55-69 years in good health. Sequencing was performed on blood. CDR3 amino acids: CSVEGTGADNEQFF. Here the CDR3 DNA reads TGCAGCGTTGAAGGGACAGGGGCGGACAATGAGCAGTTCTTC.